The clone carrying this T cell receptor beta chain occurred once. Its antigen is not identified. The data derive from a study of T cell responses to AZD1222 COVID-19 vaccine. Germline V gives CDR1 GTSNPN, CDR2 SVGIG (reference sequence). With 1 base removed from V and 5 bases from J, the gap between germline ends came to 14 bases. The CDR3 runs to 14 residues. The table came from immunoSEQ multiplex PCR; TCRdb's copy has only in-frame clones and leaves some out. The sample lists about 140,000 clones; approximately 89% were seen once. Study results and limitations: No repertoire was sampled before or during the peak T cell response, only after it. Across spike, vaccine-associated CD4 TCRs were found, dominant at 160-218 and 743-854. At baseline, seropositivity was found in only a handful of AZD1222 recipients. Donors were mostly white British, more females; clonal diversity possibly underestimated.

The origin of this receptor is an adult who received the AZD1222 COVID-19 vaccine. The source material was peripheral blood, sampled 28 days after the second AZD1222 dose. The chain uses TRBV30 and TRBJ1-2; a possible D gene is TRBD1 (5 bases). The CDR3 loop reads CAWSGGTGVYGYTF. As DNA, the CDR3 is TGTGCCTGGAGTGGAGGTACAGGAGTATATGGCTACACCTTC.